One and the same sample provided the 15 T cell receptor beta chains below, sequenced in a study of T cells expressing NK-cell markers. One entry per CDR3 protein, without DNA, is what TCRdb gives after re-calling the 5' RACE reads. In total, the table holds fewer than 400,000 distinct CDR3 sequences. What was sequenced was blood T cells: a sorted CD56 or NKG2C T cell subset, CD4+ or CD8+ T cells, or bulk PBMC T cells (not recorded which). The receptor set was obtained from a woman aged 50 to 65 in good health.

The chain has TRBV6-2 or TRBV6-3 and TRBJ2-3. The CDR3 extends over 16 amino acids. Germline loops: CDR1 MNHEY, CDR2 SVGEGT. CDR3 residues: CASSYSGLPGSDTQYF.

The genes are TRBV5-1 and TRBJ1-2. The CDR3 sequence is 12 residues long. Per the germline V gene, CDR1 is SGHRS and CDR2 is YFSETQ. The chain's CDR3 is CASAESHYGYTF.

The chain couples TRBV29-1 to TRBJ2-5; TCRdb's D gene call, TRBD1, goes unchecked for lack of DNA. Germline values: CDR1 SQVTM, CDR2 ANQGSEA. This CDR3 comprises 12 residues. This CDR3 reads CSGGAYQETQYF.

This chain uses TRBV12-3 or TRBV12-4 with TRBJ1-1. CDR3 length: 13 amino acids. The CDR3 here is CASSLAPEAEAFF.

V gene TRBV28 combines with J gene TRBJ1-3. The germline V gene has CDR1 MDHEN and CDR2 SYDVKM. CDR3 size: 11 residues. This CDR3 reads CASASGTTIYF.

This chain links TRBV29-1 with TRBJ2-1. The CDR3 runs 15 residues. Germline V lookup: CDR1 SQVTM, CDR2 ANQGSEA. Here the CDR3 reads CSVAGNGRSYNEQFF.

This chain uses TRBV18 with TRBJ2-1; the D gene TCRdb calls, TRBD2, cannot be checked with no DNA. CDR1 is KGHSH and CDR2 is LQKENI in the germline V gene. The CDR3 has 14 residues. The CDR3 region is CASSFGTSGIEQFF.

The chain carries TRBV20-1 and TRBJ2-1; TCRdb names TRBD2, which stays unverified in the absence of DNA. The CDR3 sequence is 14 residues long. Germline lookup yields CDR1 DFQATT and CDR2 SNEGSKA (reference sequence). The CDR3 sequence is CSAILLLAANEQFF.

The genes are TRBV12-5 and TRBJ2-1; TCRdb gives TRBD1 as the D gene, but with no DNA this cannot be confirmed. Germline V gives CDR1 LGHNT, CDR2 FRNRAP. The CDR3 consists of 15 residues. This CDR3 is CASGAGPDSGNEQFF.

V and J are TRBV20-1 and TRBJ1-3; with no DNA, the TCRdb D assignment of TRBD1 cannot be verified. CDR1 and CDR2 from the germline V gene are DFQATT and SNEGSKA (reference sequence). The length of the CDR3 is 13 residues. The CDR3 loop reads CSANRGHGNTIYF.

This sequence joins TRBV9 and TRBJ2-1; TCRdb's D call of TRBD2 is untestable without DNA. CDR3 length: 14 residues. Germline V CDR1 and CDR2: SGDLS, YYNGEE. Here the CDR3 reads CASSGLAAYNEQFF.

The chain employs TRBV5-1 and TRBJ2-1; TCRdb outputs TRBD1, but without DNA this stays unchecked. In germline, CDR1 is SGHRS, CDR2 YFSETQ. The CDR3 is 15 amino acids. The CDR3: CASSLVRESADEQFF.

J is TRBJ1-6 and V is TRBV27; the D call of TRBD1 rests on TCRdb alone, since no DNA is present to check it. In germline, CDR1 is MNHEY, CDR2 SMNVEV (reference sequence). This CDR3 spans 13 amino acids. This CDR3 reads CASKRQGNSPLHF.

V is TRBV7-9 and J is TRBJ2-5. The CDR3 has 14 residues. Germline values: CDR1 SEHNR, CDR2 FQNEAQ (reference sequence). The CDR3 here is CASSSEARMGVQYF. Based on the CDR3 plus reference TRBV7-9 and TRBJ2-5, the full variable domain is DTGVSQNPRHKITKRGQNVTFRCDPISEHNRLYWYRQTLGQGPEFLTYFQNEAQLEKSRLLSDRFSAERPKGSFSTLEIQRTEQGDSAMYLCASSSEARMGVQYFGPGTRLLVL.

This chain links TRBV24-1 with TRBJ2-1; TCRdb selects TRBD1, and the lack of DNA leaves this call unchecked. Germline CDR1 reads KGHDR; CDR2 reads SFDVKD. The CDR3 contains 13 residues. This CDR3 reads CATSDLGRGKQFF.